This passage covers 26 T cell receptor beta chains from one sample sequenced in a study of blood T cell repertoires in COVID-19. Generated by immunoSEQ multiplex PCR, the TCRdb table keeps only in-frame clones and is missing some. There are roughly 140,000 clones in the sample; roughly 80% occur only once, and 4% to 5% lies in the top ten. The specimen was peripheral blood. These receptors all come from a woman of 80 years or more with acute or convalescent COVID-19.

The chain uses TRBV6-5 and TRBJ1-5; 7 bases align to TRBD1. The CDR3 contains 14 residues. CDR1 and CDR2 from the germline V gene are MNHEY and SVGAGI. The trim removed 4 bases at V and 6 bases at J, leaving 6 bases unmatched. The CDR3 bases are TGTGCCAGCAGTTCCACAGGGGTGGGTCAGCCCCAGCATTTT. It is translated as CASSSTGVGQPQHF.

The CDR3 DNA follows: TGTGCCAGCAGCTCCGTCGACAGGGTTCCTTACGAGCAGTACTTC. This sequence encodes CASSSVDRVPYEQYF. The genes are TRBV7-8 and TRBJ2-7, with 7 nucleotides matching TRBD1. CDR1 SGHVS and CDR2 FQNEAQ come from the germline V gene. The CDR3 runs to 15 residues. J lost 4 bases, V lost 4 bases, and 10 bases had no gene match.

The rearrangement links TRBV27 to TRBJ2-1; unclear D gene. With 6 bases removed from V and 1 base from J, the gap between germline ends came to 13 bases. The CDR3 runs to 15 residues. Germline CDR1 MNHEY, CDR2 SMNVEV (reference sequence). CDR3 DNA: TGTGCCAGCAGCATAGACTCACTATCCTACAATGAGCAGTTCTTC. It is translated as CASSIDSLSYNEQFF.

DNA for the CDR3: TGTGCCAGCAAGGACACCCAGGCGGTCTACGAGCAGTACTTC. It translates to CASKDTQAVYEQYF. This chain joins TRBV27 and TRBJ2-7, with a tentative D call TRBD1 (5 bases). Trimming took 7 bases from V and 3 from J, leaving 16 bases between them. This CDR3 has 14 amino acids. Per germline, CDR1 MNHEY and CDR2 SMNVEV (reference sequence).

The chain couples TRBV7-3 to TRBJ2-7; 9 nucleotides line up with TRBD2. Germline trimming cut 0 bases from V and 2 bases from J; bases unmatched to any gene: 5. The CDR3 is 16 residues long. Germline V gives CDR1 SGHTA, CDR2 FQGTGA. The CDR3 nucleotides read TGTGCCAGCAGCTTAACATCCGCGGGGGGGACCTACGAGCAGTACTTC. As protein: CASSLTSAGGTYEQYF.

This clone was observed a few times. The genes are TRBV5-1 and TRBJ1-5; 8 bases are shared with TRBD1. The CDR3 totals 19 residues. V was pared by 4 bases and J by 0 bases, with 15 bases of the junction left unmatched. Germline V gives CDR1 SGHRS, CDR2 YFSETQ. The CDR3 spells CASSPGGHTNSYSNQPQHF. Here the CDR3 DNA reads TGCGCCAGCAGCCCAGGGGGCCACACCAACAGTTATAGCAATCAGCCCCAGCATTTT.

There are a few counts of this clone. The CDR3 coding sequence is TGTGCCAGCAGCGTAGACAGGGGGCATTTTTTTCACACTGAAGCTTTCTTT. Translating gives CASSVDRGHFFHTEAFF. The chain links TRBV5-5 to TRBJ1-1, with 10 bases fitting TRBD1. The CDR3 spans 17 residues. J gave up 3 bases and V 4 bases, and 12 bases lay outside the gene matches. Germline V gene data show CDR1 as SGHKS and CDR2 as YYEKEE (reference sequence).

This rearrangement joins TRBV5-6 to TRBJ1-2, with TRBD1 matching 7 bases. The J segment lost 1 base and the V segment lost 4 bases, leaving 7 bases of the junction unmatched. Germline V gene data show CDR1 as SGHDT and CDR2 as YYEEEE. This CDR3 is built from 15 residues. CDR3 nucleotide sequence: TGTGCCAGCAGCACCGGGACAGTGATTAACTATGGCTACACCTTC. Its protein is CASSTGTVINYGYTF.

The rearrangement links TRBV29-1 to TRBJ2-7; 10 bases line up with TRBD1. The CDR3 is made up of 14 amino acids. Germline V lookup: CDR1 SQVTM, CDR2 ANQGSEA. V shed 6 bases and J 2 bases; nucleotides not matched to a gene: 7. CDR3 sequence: CSVNGQGGTYEQYF. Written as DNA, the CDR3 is TGCAGCGTGAATGGACAGGGGGGAACCTACGAGCAGTACTTC.

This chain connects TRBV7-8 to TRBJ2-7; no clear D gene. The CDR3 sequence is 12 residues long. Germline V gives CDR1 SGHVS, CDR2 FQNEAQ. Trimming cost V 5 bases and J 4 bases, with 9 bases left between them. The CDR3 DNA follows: TGTGCCAGCAGCCCTCTAACTTACGAGCAGTACTTC. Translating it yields CASSPLTYEQYF.

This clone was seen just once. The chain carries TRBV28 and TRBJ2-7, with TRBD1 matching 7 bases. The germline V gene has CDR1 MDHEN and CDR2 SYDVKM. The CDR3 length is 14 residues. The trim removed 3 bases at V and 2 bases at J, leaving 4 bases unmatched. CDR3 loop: CASSLGQRPYEQYF. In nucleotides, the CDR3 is TGTGCCAGCAGTTTGGGACAGCGCCCCTACGAGCAGTACTTC. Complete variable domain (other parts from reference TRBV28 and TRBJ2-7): DVKVTQSSRYLVKRTGEKVFLECVQDMDHENMFWYRQDPGLGLRLIYFSYDVKMKEKGDIPEGYSVSREKKERFSLILESASTNQTSMYLCASSLGQRPYEQYFGPGTRLTVT.

The CDR3 protein is CASSTGARAFF. For the CDR3, the DNA is TGTGCCAGTAGTACAGGGGCTAGAGCTTTCTTT. This sequence joins TRBV19 and TRBJ1-1, with D maybe TRBD1 (6 bases). The CDR3 consists of 11 residues. V was trimmed by 4 bases and J by 10 bases, leaving 10 bases between them. CDR1 is LNHDA and CDR2 is SQIVND in the germline V gene (reference sequence).

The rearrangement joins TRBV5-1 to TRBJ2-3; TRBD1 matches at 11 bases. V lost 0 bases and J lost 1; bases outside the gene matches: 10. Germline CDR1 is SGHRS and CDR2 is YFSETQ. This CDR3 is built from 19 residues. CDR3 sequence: CASSLARDRGSRGTDTQYF. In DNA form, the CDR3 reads TGCGCCAGCAGCTTGGCCCGGGACAGGGGGAGTCGGGGCACAGATACGCAGTATTTT.

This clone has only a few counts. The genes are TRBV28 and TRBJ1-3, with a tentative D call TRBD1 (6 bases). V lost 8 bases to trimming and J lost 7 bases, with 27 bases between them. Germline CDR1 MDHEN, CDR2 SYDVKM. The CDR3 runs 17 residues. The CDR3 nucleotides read TGTGCCAGCCGTATAAGTACAGGGATCTTCGCTCGGAACACCATATATTTT. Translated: CASRISTGIFARNTIYF.

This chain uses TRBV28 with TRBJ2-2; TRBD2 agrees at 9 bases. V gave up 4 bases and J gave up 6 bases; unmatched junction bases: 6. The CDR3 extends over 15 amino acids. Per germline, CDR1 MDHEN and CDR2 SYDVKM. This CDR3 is CASSSYSGGSGELFF. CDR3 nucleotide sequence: TGTGCCAGCAGTTCCTATAGCGGGGGCTCCGGGGAGCTGTTTTTT.

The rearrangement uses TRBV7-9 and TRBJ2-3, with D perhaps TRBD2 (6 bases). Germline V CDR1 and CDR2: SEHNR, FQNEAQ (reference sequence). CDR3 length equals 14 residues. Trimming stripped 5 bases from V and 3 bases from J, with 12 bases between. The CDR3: CASSLLGGTDTQYF. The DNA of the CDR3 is TGTGCCAGCAGCCTGCTGGGGGGTACAGATACGCAGTATTTT.

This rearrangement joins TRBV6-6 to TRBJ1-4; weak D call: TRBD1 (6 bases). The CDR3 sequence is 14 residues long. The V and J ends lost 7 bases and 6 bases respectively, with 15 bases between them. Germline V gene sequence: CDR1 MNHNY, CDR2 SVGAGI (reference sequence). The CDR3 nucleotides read TGTGCCAGCAATTTCGGGCAGGGGCATGAAAAACTGTTTTTT. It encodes CASNFGQGHEKLFF.

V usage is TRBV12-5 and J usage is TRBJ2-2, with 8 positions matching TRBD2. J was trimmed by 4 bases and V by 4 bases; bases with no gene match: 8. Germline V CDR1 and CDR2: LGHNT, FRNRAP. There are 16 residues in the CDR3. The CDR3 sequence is CASGSQAGAFTGELFF. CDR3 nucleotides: TGTGCTAGTGGTTCACAAGCGGGGGCATTCACCGGGGAGCTGTTTTTT.

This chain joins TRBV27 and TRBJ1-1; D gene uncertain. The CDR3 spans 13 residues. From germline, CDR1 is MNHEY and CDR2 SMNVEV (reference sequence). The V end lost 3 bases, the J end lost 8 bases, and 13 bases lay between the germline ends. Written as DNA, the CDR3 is TGTGCCAGCAGTTTTTGGGTCGGAGAGGAAGCTTTCTTT. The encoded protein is CASSFWVGEEAFF.

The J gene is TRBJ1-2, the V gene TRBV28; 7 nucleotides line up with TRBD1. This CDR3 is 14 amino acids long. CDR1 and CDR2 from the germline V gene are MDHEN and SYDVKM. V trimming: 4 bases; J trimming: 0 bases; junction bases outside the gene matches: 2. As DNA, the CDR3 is TGTGCCAGCAGTTCGGGACAGACTAACTATGGCTACACCTTC. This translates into CASSSGQTNYGYTF.

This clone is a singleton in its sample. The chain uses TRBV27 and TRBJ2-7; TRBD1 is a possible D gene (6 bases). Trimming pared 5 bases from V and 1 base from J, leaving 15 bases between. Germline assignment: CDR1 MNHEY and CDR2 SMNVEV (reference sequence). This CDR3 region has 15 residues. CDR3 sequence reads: CASSTRGIGSYEQYF. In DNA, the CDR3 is TGTGCCAGCAGTACGAGGGGGATAGGTTCCTACGAGCAGTACTTC.

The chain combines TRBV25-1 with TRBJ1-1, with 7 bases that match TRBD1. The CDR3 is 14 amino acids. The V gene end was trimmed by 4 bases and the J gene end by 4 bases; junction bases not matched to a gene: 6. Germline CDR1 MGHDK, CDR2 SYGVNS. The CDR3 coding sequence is TGTGCCAGCAGTGGGACAGGCCGTGGCACTGAAGCTTTCTTT. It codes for CASSGTGRGTEAFF.

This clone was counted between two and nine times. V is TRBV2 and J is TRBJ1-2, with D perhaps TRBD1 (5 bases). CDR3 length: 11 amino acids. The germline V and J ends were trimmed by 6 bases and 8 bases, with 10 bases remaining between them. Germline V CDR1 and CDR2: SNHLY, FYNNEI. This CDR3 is CASRGKGGYTF. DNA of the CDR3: TGTGCCAGCAGGGGGAAGGGGGGCTACACCTTC.

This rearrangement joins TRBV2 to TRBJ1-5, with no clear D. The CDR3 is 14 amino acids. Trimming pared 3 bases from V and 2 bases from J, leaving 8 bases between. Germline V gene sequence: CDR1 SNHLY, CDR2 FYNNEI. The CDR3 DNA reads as TGTGCCAGCAGTGATCAGAATCGCAATCAGCCCCAGCATTTT. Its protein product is CASSDQNRNQPQHF. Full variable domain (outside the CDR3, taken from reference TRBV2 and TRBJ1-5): EPEVTQTPSHQVTQMGQEVILRCVPISNHLYFYWYRQILGQKVEFLVSFYNNEISEKSEIFDDQFSVERPDGSNFTLKIRSTKLEDSAMYFCASSDQNRNQPQHFGDGTRLSIL.

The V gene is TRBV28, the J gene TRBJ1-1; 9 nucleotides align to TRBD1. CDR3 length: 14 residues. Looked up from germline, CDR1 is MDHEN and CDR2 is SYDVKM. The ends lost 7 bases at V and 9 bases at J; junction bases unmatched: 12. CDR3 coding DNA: TGTGCCAGCACCTCGCCCTGGACAGGGGAACAAGCTTTCTTT. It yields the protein CASTSPWTGEQAFF.

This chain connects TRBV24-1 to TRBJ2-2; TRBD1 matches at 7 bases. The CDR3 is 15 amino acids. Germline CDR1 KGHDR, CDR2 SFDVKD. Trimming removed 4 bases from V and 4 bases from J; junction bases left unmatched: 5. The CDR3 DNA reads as TGTGCCACCAGTGAGACAGGGAGTCGCACCGGGGAGCTGTTTTTT. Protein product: CATSETGSRTGELFF.